The 16 T cell receptor beta chains presented below share a single source sample, sequenced in a study of human T cells and chemical hapten exposure. TCRdb reanalysed the RACE reads using MiXCR and keeps one entry per CDR3 protein. This sample has more than 75,000 distinct CDR3 sequences, with about a tenth found just once. Time point given: patch test 2, 6 weeks after DPC sensitization. Treatment meaning: therapeutic diphenylcyclopropenone sensitization with weekly scalp DPC. The source material was whole blood, sampled in connection with sensitization to the hapten diphenylcyclopropenone (DPC). These receptors were collected from a woman in her thirties or forties with alopecia areata. Some clones in this sample may be carry-over from other donors' samples.

The rearrangement joins TRBV6-2 or TRBV6-3 to TRBJ2-3; D not resolved. Deletions cut 6 bases from V and 4 bases from J, with 5 bases between. From germline, CDR1 is MNHEY and CDR2 SVGEGT. This CDR3 is 11 amino acids long. This CDR3 reads CASSPADTQYF. The CDR3 region has the DNA TGTGCCAGCAGCCCAGCAGATACGCAGTATTTT.

This clonotype was seen only a few times. The chain uses TRBV11-3 and TRBJ2-3; unclear D gene. V lost 1 base and J lost 4, with 6 bases in between. This CDR3 contains 13 residues. From germline, CDR1 is SGHNT and CDR2 YENEEA. The CDR3 loop reads CASSLAPSDTQYF. CDR3 bases: TGTGCCAGCAGCTTAGCTCCATCAGATACGCAGTATTTT. Using reference TRBV11-3 and TRBJ2-3 for the parts outside the CDR3, the full variable domain is EAGVVQSPRYKIIEKKQPVAFWCNPISGHNTLYWYLQNLGQGPELLIRYENEEAVDDSQLPKDRFSAERLKGVDSTLKIQPAELGDSAVYLCASSLAPSDTQYFGPGTRLTVL.

This clonotype came up a few times. The junction departs from the called germline gene at one end, perhaps through a read error. This chain uses TRBV7-3 with TRBJ2-2, with a possible D match to TRBD1 (6 bases). The CDR3 runs 16 residues. CDR1 SGHTA and CDR2 FQGTGA come from the germline V gene. The CDR3 reads CVSSPWLRGNTGELFF. The CDR3 DNA sequence: TGTGTCAGCAGCCCCTGGCTCAGGGGGAACACCGGGGAGCTGTTTTTT.

This clonotype has only a few counts. V is TRBV18 and J is TRBJ1-2; no clear D gene. The CDR3 has 15 residues. CDR1 and CDR2 from the germline V gene are KGHSH and LQKENI. The ends were cut back, 2 bases at V and 2 bases at J, with 12 bases in the middle. The CDR3 here is CASSPSVTDNYGYTF. In nucleotides, the CDR3 is TGTGCCAGCTCACCATCGGTCACGGACAACTATGGCTACACCTTC.

This clonotype was seen ten or more times. The rearrangement uses TRBV21-1 and TRBJ2-7; the table gives TRBD1 as D, unverified against the DNA. TRBV21-1 is listed as a pseudogene. CDR3 size: 14 residues. CDR3 nucleotide sequence: TGTGCCAGCAGCACTAGACAGCTTCGATACGAGCAGTACTTC. Protein: CASSTRQLRYEQYF.

This clonotype was found many times. The rearrangement links TRBV5-6 to TRBJ2-7, with 8 nucleotides matching TRBD1. After removal of 4 bases from V and 6 bases from J, the junction contained 3 bases not matched to a gene. The CDR3 is 12 residues long. The germline V gene encodes CDR1 SGHDT and CDR2 YYEEEE. This CDR3 reads CASSLDRGEQYF. The CDR3 nucleotides are TGTGCCAGCAGCCTAGACAGGGGCGAGCAGTACTTC.

The V gene is TRBV7-9, the J gene TRBJ2-5; D not resolved. CDR1 SEHNR and CDR2 FQNEAQ come from the germline V gene (reference sequence). The V gene lost 3 bases and the J gene lost 3 bases, with 5 bases spanning the gap. CDR3 length: 12 amino acids. The CDR3: CASSFSEETQYF. The CDR3 DNA reads TGTGCCAGCAGCTTCTCGGAAGAGACCCAGTACTTC.

The chain employs TRBV7-2 and TRBJ2-3; the match to TRBD2 covers 8 bases. The CDR3 is 15 residues long. V shed 2 bases and J 7 bases; nucleotides not matched to a gene: 8. Germline CDR1 SGHTA, CDR2 FQGNSA. CDR3 in amino acids: CASSLSGSRANTQYF. Written as DNA, the CDR3 is TGTGCCAGCAGCTTAAGCGGGAGCCGGGCCAATACGCAGTATTTT.

This clonotype was counted ten times or more. CDR3 in amino acids: CASSLGDGGYEQYF. In DNA, the CDR3 is TGTGCCAGCAGCTTAGGGGACGGGGGATACGAGCAGTACTTC. This rearrangement joins TRBV11-2 to TRBJ2-7; possibly TRBD2 for D (6 bases). This CDR3 is built from 14 residues. V lost 1 base, J lost 4 bases, and 11 bases lay in between. Germline assignment: CDR1 SGHAT and CDR2 FQNNGV. The entire variable domain, with the rest obtained from reference TRBV11-2 and TRBJ2-7, is as follows: EAGVAQSPRYKIIEKRQSVAFWCNPISGHATLYWYQQILGQGPKLLIQFQNNGVVDDSQLPKDRFSAERLKGVDSTLKIQPAKLEDSAVYLCASSLGDGGYEQYFGPGTRLTVT.

DNA for the CDR3: TGTGCCAACAGACTTACCCTGGGCCGCGGCTACACCTTC. The encoded protein is CANRLTLGRGYTF. The rearrangement links TRBV6-5 to TRBJ1-2, with D hard to call. The germline V and J ends were trimmed by 10 bases and 8 bases, with 20 bases remaining between them. CDR1 MNHEY and CDR2 SVGAGI come from the germline V gene. The CDR3 runs 13 residues.

This clonotype was observed at least ten times. The rearrangement uses TRBV7-2 and TRBJ2-5, with D hard to call. Trimming shortened V by 5 bases and J by 1 base, and 5 bases separated the two germline ends. The CDR3 totals 12 residues. The germline V gene encodes CDR1 SGHTA and CDR2 FQGNSA. The CDR3 DNA reads TGTGCCAGCAGCCGGCCCCAAGAGACCCAGTACTTC. Translated: CASSRPQETQYF.

This clonotype has at least ten counts. The genes are TRBV7-2 and TRBJ2-1, with a possible D match to TRBD2 (5 bases). The germline gives CDR1 SGHTA, CDR2 FQGNSA. With 1 base removed from V and 8 bases from J, the gap between germline ends came to 15 bases. This CDR3 region has 15 residues. CDR3 in DNA: TGTGCCAGCAGCTTAGAAGTGGGAGTTAGGGATGAGCAGTTCTTC. This sequence encodes CASSLEVGVRDEQFF.

This chain joins TRBV6-5 and TRBJ2-2, with D possibly TRBD2 on 6 matching bases. The CDR3 contains 14 residues. V lost 0 bases to trimming and J lost 6 bases, with 8 bases between them. From germline, CDR1 is MNHEY and CDR2 SVGAGI. The DNA for the CDR3 is TGTGCCAGCAGTTACTCGTGGGGGGCCGGGGAGCTGTTTTTT. This sequence encodes CASSYSWGAGELFF.

At least ten counts were recorded for this clonotype. The chain combines TRBV19 with TRBJ1-5, with TRBD1 identical over 7 bases. The junction had 5 bases not matched to a gene; V was cut back by 5 bases and J by 4 bases. Germline values: CDR1 LNHDA, CDR2 SQIVND (reference sequence). The CDR3 is 14 residues long. CDR3 coding DNA: TGTGCCAGTAGTCCGGGACAGAAGAATCAGCCCCAGCATTTT. It translates to CASSPGQKNQPQHF.

This clonotype was detected ten times or more. The chain carries TRBV7-2 and TRBJ2-7; TRBD1 matches 8 bases. V dropped 8 bases and J dropped 3; count of bases not matched to a gene: 0. The germline V gene has CDR1 SGHTA and CDR2 FQGNSA. The CDR3 consists of 11 residues. Written as DNA, the CDR3 is TGTGCCAGCGGACAGGGCTACGAGCAGTACTTC. Encoded protein: CASGQGYEQYF.

The chain employs TRBV30 and TRBJ2-7, with D unresolved. CDR1 is GTSNPN, CDR2 SVGIG, per germline (reference sequence). There are 14 residues in the CDR3. V was pared by 0 bases and J by 5 bases, with 14 bases between. The CDR3 reads CAWSVNSGADEQYF. CDR3 nucleotide sequence: TGTGCCTGGAGTGTCAACTCAGGTGCCGACGAGCAGTACTTC.